A selection of T cell receptor beta chains follows, all from one sample in a study of cytotoxic CD8 clonotypes in ibrutinib-treated CLL. Some clones are missing from TCRdb's copy, which holds only in-frame ones; the method was immunoSEQ multiplex PCR. In the table there are 95,000 to 100,000 clones, about 72% of which are singletons. Sequenced here: PBMCs, sampled after 12 months of ibrutinib treatment. The receptors originated from a human donor with chronic lymphocytic leukemia. Both conserved end residues are part of each CDR3. The D gene is left open where the match is weak. Expanded clones get a size class; other rows say once, few or many, or leave the size out.

D: .; J: TRBJ2-3; V: TRBV4-2; size: .; CDR3: CASSQATGGTDTQYF; DNA: TGTGCCAGCAGCCAAGCAACAGGAGGCACAGATACGCAGTATTTT
D: .; J: TRBJ2-2; V: TRBV7-8; size: .; CDR3: CASSLPTVGTGELFF; DNA: TGTGCCAGCAGCTTGCCGACAGTTGGCACCGGGGAGCTGTTTTTT
D: TRBD1; J: TRBJ1-2; V: TRBV7-3; size: .; CDR3: CASSQGQYEGYTF; DNA: TGTGCCAGCAGCCAGGGACAGTATGAAGGCTACACCTTC
D: .; J: TRBJ2-5; V: TRBV4-1; size: .; CDR3: CASSQDSVSGTQYF; DNA: TGCGCCAGCAGCCAAGATTCAGTGAGCGGGACCCAGTACTTC
D: .; J: TRBJ2-1; V: TRBV7-2; size: .; CDR3: CASTVYNEQFF; DNA: TGTGCCAGCACAGTATACAATGAGCAGTTCTTC
D: .; J: TRBJ1-2; V: TRBV6-1; size: .; CDR3: CASSEAGGGAGYTF; DNA: TGTGCCAGCAGTGAAGCGGGTGGTGGAGCGGGCTACACCTTC
D: .; J: TRBJ2-7; V: TRBV6-6; size: .; CDR3: CASSRDHEQYF; DNA: TGTGCCAGCAGCCGGGACCACGAGCAGTACTTC
D: .; J: TRBJ1-2; V: TRBV28; size: .; CDR3: CASSLAGPSAGYTF; DNA: TGTGCCAGCAGTTTGGCAGGACCGTCTGCTGGCTACACCTTC
D: TRBD1; J: TRBJ2-7; V: TRBV6-1; size: .; CDR3: CASSVSGTGVEQYF; DNA: TGTGCCAGCAGTGTCTCCGGGACAGGGGTCGAACAGTACTTC
D: TRBD2; J: TRBJ2-2; V: TRBV5-1; size: few; CDR3: CASSYGAGLDTKNTGELFF; DNA: TGCGCCAGCAGCTATGGAGCGGGACTAGACACTAAGAACACCGGGGAGCTGTTTTTT
D: TRBD2; J: TRBJ2-5; V: TRBV7-2; size: .; CDR3: CASSSGTSGPETQYF; DNA: TGTGCCAGCAGCTCCGGGACTAGCGGCCCAGAGACCCAGTACTTC
D: TRBD1; J: TRBJ2-3; V: TRBV5-1; size: .; CDR3: CASETGVSTDTQYF; DNA: TGCGCCAGCGAGACAGGGGTGAGCACAGATACGCAGTATTTT
D: TRBD1; J: TRBJ1-2; V: TRBV5-6; size: once; CDR3: CASSLDRVGYTF; DNA: TGTGCCAGCAGCCTTGACAGGGTTGGCTACACCTTC
D: .; J: TRBJ2-2; V: TRBV18; size: .; CDR3: CASSRLANTGELFF; DNA: TGTGCCAGCTCAAGACTAGCGAACACCGGGGAGCTGTTTTTT
D: .; J: TRBJ1-1; V: TRBV30; size: .; CDR3: CAWSPTREAFF; DNA: TGTGCCTGGAGTCCCACAAGAGAAGCTTTCTTT
D: .; J: TRBJ2-2; V: TRBV7-2; size: .; CDR3: CASSLTGTSNTGELFF; DNA: TGTGCCAGCAGCTTAACAGGGACGTCGAACACCGGGGAGCTGTTTTTT
D: .; J: TRBJ2-7; V: TRBV18; size: .; CDR3: CASSPRTGGSYEQYF; DNA: TGTGCCAGCTCACCGCGTACAGGAGGTTCCTACGAGCAGTACTTC
D: .; J: TRBJ1-6; V: TRBV9; size: .; CDR3: CASSVTINSPLHF; DNA: TGTGCCAGCAGCGTAACGATCAATTCACCCCTCCACTTT
D: .; J: TRBJ2-4; V: TRBV5-1; size: .; CDR3: CASSPMTPGIQYF; DNA: TGCGCCAGCAGCCCGATGACTCCCGGCATTCAGTACTTC
D: .; J: TRBJ2-7; V: TRBV19; size: .; CDR3: CASSIEFTASYEQYF; DNA: TGTGCCAGTAGTATAGAATTTACGGCATCCTACGAGCAGTACTTC
D: .; J: TRBJ2-1; V: TRBV23-1; size: .; CDR3: CANIVRSYNEQFF; DNA: TGCGCCAATATAGTCCGGAGCTACAATGAGCAGTTCTTC
D: TRBD1; J: TRBJ1-4; V: TRBV20-1; size: .; CDR3: CSASDGTDLFF; DNA: TGCAGTGCTAGTGACGGGACAGATCTGTTTTTT
D: TRBD1; J: TRBJ2-1; V: TRBV7-2; size: once; CDR3: CASSKGATHENEQFF; DNA: TGTGCCAGCAGTAAGGGGGCCACCCACGAGAATGAGCAGTTCTTC
D: .; J: TRBJ1-4; V: TRBV5-1; size: .; CDR3: CASSFGGTTNEKLFF; DNA: TGCGCCAGCAGCTTTGGGGGGACAACTAATGAAAAACTGTTTTTT
D: .; J: TRBJ2-7; V: TRBV30; size: .; CDR3: CAWSVRAGLGGEQYF; DNA: TGTGCCTGGAGTGTACGCGCAGGGTTAGGGGGAGAGCAGTACTTC
D: .; J: TRBJ1-1; V: TRBV6-6; size: .; CDR3: CASSNRETEAFF; DNA: TGTGCCAGCAGCAACAGGGAAACTGAAGCTTTCTTT